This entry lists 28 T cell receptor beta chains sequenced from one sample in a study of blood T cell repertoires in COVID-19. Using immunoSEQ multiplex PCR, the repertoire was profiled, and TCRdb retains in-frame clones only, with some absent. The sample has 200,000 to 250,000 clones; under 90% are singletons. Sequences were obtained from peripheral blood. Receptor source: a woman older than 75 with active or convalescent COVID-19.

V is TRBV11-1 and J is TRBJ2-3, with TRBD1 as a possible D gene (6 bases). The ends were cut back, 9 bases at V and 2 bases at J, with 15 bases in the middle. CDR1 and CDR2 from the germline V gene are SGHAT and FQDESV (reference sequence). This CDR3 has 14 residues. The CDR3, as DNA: TGTGCCAGTGCAAACCGGGACACCACAGATACGCAGTATTTT. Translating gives CASANRDTTDTQYF.

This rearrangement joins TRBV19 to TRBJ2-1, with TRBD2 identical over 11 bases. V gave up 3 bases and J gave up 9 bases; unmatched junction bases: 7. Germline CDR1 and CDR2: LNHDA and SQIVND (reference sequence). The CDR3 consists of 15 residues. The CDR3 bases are TGTGCCAGTAGTATTTTAGCGGGAGGGCCGAGTGAGCAGTTCTTC. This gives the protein CASSILAGGPSEQFF.

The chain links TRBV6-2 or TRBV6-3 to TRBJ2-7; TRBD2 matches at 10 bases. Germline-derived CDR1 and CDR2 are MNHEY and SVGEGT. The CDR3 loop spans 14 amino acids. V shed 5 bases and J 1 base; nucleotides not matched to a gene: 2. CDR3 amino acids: CASSVAGGSYEQYF. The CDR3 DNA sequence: TGTGCCAGCAGTGTAGCGGGGGGTTCCTACGAGCAGTACTTC.

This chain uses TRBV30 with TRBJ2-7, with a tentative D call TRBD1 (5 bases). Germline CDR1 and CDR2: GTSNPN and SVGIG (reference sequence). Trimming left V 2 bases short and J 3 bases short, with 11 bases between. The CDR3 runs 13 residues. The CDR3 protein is CAWSNRRSYEQYF. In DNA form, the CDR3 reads TGTGCCTGGAGTAACAGGAGAAGCTACGAGCAGTACTTC.

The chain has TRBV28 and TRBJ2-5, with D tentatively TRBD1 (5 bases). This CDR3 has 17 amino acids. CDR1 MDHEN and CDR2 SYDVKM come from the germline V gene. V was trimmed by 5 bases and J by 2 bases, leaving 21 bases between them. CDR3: CASSPTLRAKGQETQYF. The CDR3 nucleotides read TGTGCCAGCAGTCCTACTCTCAGGGCGAAGGGGCAAGAGACCCAGTACTTC.

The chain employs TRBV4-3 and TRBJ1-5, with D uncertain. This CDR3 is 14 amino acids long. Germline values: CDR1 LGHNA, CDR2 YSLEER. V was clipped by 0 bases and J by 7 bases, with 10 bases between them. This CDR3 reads CASSQDWQVQPQHF. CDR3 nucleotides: TGCGCCAGCAGCCAAGATTGGCAGGTACAGCCCCAGCATTTT.

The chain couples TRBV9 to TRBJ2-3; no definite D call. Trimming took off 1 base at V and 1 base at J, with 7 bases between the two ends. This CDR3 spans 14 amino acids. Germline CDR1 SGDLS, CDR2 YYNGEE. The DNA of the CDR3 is TGTGCCAGCAGCGTAAGCATGGGCACAGATACGCAGTATTTT. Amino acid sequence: CASSVSMGTDTQYF. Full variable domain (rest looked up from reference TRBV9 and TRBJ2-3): DSGVTQTPKHLITATGQRVTLRCSPRSGDLSVYWYQQSLDQGLQFLIQYYNGEERAKGNILERFSAQQFPDLHSELNLSSLELGDSALYFCASSVSMGTDTQYFGPGTRLTVL.

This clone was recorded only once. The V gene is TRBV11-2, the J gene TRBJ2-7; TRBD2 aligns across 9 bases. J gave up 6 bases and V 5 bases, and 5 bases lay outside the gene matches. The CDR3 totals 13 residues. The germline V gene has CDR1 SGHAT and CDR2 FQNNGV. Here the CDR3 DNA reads TGTGCCAGCAGCAAAGAAGCGGGGGGCGAGCAGTACTTC. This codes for CASSKEAGGEQYF.

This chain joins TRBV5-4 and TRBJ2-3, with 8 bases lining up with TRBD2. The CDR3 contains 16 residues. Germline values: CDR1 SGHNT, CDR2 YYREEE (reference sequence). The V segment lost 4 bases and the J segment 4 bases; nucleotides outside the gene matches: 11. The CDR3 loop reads CASSPSGGLGADTQYF. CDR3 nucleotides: TGTGCCAGCAGCCCGAGTGGGGGACTAGGTGCAGATACGCAGTATTTT.

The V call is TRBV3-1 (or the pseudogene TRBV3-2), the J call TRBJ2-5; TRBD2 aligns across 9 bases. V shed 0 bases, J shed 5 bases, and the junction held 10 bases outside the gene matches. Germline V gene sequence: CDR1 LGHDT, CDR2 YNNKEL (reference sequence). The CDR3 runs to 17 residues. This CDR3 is CASSQDGLAGPRETQYF. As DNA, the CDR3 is TGTGCCAGCAGCCAAGATGGGCTAGCGGGGCCGCGGGAGACCCAGTACTTC.

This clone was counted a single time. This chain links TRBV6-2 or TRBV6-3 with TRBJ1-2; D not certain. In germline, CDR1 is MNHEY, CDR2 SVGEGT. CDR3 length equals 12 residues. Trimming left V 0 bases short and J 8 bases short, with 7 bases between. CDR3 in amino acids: CASSYSRGGYTF. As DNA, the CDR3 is TGTGCCAGCAGTTACTCGAGAGGGGGCTACACCTTC.

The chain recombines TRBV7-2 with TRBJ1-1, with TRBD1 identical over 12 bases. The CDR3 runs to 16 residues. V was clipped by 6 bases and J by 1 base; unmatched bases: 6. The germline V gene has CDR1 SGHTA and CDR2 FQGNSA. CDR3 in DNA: TGTGCCAGCAGGGACCGGGACAGGGGGCGGAACACTGAAGCTTTCTTT. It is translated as CASRDRDRGRNTEAFF.

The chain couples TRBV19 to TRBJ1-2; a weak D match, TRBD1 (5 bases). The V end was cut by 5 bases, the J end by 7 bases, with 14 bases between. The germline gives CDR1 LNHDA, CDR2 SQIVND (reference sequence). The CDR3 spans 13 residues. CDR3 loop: CASSGPDRSGYTF. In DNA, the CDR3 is TGTGCCAGTAGTGGACCCGACAGATCTGGCTACACCTTC.

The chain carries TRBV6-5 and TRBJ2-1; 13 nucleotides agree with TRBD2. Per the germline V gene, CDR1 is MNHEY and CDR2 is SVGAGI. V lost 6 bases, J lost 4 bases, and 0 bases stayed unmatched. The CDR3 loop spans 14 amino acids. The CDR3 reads CASRGLAGYNEQFF. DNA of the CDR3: TGTGCCAGCAGGGGACTAGCGGGATACAATGAGCAGTTCTTC.

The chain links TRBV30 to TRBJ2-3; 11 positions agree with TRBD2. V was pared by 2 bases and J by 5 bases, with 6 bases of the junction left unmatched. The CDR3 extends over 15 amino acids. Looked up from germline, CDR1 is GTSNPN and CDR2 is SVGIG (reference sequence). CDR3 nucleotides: TGTGCCTGGAGTCCCCTAGCGGGAGGCGTAGATACGCAGTATTTT. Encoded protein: CAWSPLAGGVDTQYF.

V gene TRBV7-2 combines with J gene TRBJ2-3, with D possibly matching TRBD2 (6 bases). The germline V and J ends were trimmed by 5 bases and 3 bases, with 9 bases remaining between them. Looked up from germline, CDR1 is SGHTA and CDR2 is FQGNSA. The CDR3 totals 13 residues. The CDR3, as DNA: TGTGCCAGCAGCAGGGACTGGACAGATACGCAGTATTTT. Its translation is CASSRDWTDTQYF.

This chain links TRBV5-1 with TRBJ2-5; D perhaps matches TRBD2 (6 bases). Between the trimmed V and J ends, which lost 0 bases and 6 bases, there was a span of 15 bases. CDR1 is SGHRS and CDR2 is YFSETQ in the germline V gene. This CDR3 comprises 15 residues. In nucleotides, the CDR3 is TGCGCCAGCAGCTTGGCCGTGGGGGGAAGAAAGACCCAGTACTTC. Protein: CASSLAVGGRKTQYF.

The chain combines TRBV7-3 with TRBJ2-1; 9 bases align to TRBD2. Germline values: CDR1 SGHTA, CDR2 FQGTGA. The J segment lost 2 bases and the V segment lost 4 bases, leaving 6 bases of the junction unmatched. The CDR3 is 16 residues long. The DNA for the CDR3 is TGTGCCAGCAGCTCCCGGCTAGCGGGACCCTACAATGAGCAGTTCTTC. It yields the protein CASSSRLAGPYNEQFF.

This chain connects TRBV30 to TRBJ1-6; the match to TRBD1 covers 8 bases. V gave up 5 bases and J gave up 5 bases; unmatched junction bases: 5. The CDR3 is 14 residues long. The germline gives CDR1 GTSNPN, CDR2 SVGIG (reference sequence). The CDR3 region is CAWARGQDNSPLHF. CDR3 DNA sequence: TGTGCCTGGGCCAGGGGGCAGGATAATTCACCCCTCCACTTT.

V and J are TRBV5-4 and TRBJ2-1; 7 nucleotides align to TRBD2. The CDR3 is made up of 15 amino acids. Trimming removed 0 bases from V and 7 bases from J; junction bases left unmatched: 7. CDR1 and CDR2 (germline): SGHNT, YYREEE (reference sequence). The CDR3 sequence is CASSLGGSQRNEQFF. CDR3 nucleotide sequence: TGTGCCAGCAGCTTGGGCGGGAGTCAAAGGAATGAGCAGTTCTTC.

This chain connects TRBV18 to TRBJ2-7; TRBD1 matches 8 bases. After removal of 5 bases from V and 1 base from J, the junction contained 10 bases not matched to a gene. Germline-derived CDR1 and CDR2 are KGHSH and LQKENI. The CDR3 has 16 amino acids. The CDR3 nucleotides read TGTGCCAGCTCATCTGGGACAGGCGTTGGTTCCTACGAGCAGTACTTC. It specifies CASSSGTGVGSYEQYF.

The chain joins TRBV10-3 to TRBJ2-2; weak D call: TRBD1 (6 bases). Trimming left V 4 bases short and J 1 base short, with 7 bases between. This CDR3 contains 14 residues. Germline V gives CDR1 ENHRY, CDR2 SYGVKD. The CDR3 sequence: CAISVQGNTGELFF. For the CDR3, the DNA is TGTGCCATCAGTGTACAGGGGAACACCGGGGAGCTGTTTTTT.

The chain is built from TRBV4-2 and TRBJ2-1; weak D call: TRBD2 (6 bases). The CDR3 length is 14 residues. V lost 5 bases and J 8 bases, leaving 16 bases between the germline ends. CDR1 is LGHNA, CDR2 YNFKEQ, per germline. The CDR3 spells CASSFRAAGDEQFF. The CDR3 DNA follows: TGTGCCAGCAGCTTCCGGGCAGCGGGCGATGAGCAGTTCTTC.

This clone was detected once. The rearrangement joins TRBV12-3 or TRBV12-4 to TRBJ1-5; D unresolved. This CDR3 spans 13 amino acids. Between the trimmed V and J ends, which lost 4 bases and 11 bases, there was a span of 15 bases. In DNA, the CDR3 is TGTGCCAGCAGTTCCCCGGAGGCGATGGCCCAGCATTTT. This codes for CASSSPEAMAQHF.

CDR3 in DNA: TGTGCCAGCAGTGAACAACAGGGGAGCACAGATACGCAGTATTTT. Translated, it gives CASSEQQGSTDTQYF. The chain is built from TRBV2 and TRBJ2-3; 7 nucleotides line up with TRBD1. This CDR3 region has 15 residues. The germline V gene has CDR1 SNHLY and CDR2 FYNNEI. V was clipped by 2 bases and J by 0 bases; unmatched bases: 2.

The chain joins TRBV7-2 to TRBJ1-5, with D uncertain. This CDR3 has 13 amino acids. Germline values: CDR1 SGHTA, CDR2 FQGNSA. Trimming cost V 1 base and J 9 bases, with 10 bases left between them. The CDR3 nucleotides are TGTGCCAGCAGCTTAGTTTTGGTGCGGCCCCAGCATTTT. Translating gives CASSLVLVRPQHF.

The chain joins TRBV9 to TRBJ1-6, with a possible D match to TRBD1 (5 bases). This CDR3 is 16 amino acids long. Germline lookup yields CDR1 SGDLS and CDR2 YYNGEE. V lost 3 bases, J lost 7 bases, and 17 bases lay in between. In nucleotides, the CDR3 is TGTGCCAGCAGCGGGGGAGGGGATCCCATGAATTCACCCCTCCACTTT. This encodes CASSGGGDPMNSPLHF.

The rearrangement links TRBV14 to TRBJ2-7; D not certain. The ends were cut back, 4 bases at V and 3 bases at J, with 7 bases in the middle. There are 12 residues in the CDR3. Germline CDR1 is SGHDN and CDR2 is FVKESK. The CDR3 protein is CASSPSDYEQYF. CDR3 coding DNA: TGTGCCAGCAGCCCGAGCGACTACGAGCAGTACTTC. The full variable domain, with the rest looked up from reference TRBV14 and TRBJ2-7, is EAGVTQFPSHSVIEKGQTVTLRCDPISGHDNLYWYRRVMGKEIKFLLHFVKESKQDESGMPNNRFLAERTGGTYSTLKVQPAELEDSGVYFCASSPSDYEQYFGPGTRLTVT.